What follows are 20 T cell receptor beta chains derived from one specimen sequenced in a study of T cell responses to AZD1222 COVID-19 vaccine (dated by TCRdb to the early 2020s). The time point label, as the study defines it: baseline before first vaccination. The library was generated by the immunoSEQ multiplex PCR assay. The source is immuneACCESS, and TCRdb retained only in-frame sequences with V and J called. Part of the clones is not carried over; for the studies checked, unresolved V genes explain less than half of this, and the remainder is unexplained. This sample holds 90,000 to 120,000 clones; about 90% were observed only once. Together, the top ten hold about 20% of the sample. Here the sequenced sample was peripheral blood, taken on day 0 of AZD1222 vaccination. All receptors derive from an adult in good health.

This clone was seen only once. The chain is built from TRBV5-1 and TRBJ1-1; the D gene is possibly TRBD1 (6 bases). The CDR3 is 15 amino acids. The germline V gene has CDR1 SGHRS and CDR2 YFSETQ. V gave up 0 bases and J gave up 3 bases, with 12 bases separating them. CDR3 region: CASSLDTGRDTEAFF. CDR3 DNA sequence: TGCGCCAGCAGCTTGGATACAGGGCGGGACACTGAAGCTTTCTTT. The full variable domain, with the rest looked up from reference TRBV5-1 and TRBJ1-1, is KAGVTQTPRYLIKTRGQQVTLSCSPISGHRSVSWYQQTPGQGLQFLFEYFSETQRNKGNFPGRFSGRQFSNSRSEMNVSTLELGDSALYLCASSLDTGRDTEAFFGQGTRLTVV.

This chain joins TRBV25-1 and TRBJ1-2; D is undetermined. The CDR3 contains 13 residues. Germline V gene sequence: CDR1 MGHDK, CDR2 SYGVNS. Trimming removed 1 base from V and 6 bases from J, with 9 bases in between. The CDR3 DNA sequence: TGTGCCAGCAGTGAATCCGGAGTAGATGGCTACACCTTC. Translation gives CASSESGVDGYTF.

A few counts support this clone. This chain links TRBV2 with TRBJ1-5; unclear D gene. The germline gives CDR1 SNHLY, CDR2 FYNNEI. The CDR3 is 13 residues long. Trimming took 4 bases from V and 1 from J, leaving 5 bases between them. CDR3 sequence (DNA): TGTGCCAGCAGTGGGGGAAGCAATCAGCCCCAGCATTTT. Its protein is CASSGGSNQPQHF.

The chain has TRBV7-2 and TRBJ2-7; TRBD2 aligns across 7 bases. There are 17 residues in the CDR3. Germline values: CDR1 SGHTA, CDR2 FQGNSA. V lost 0 bases and J lost 3; bases outside the gene matches: 11. The CDR3 loop reads CASSLAPSGLLSYEQYF. Written as DNA, the CDR3 is TGTGCCAGCAGCTTAGCGCCTTCGGGACTACTAAGCTACGAGCAGTACTTC. Looking up the rest from reference TRBV7-2 and TRBJ2-7 gives the full variable domain: GAGVSQSPSNKVTEKGKDVELRCDPISGHTALYWYRQSLGQGLEFLIYFQGNSAPDKSGLPSDRFSAERTGGSVSTLTIQRTQQEDSAVYLCASSLAPSGLLSYEQYFGPGTRLTVT.

This chain uses TRBV10-3 with TRBJ1-2, with D tentatively TRBD1 (5 bases). The V gene's germline CDR1 is ENHRY and CDR2 SYGVKD. The CDR3 loop spans 14 amino acids. The V gene lost 2 bases and the J gene lost 0 bases, with 7 bases spanning the gap. The CDR3 loop reads CAISEDRSNYGYTF. CDR3 coding DNA: TGTGCCATCAGTGAGGACAGATCTAACTATGGCTACACCTTC.

The CDR3 DNA reads as TGTGCCAGTACCACAGGCGCTCAAGCCTACGAGCAGTACTTC. It is translated as CASTTGAQAYEQYF. This chain uses TRBV19 with TRBJ2-7, with D tentatively TRBD1 (5 bases). The ends were cut back, 7 bases at V and 2 bases at J, with 15 bases in the middle. This CDR3 is 14 amino acids long. From germline, CDR1 is LNHDA and CDR2 SQIVND (reference sequence). The variable domain in full, completed from reference TRBV19 and TRBJ2-7, reads DGGITQSPKYLFRKEGQNVTLSCEQNLNHDAMYWYRQDPGQGLRLIYYSQIVNDFQKGDIAEGYSVSREKKESFPLTVTSAQKNPTAFYLCASTTGAQAYEQYFGPGTRLTVT.

The chain carries TRBV30 and TRBJ1-5; maybe TRBD1 (5 bases). V was clipped by 5 bases and J by 0 bases, with 11 bases between them. Germline CDR1 is GTSNPN and CDR2 is SVGIG (reference sequence). This CDR3 has 14 residues. The CDR3 nucleotides are TGTGCCTGGGGGGGGAGTAATAGCAATCAGCCCCAGCATTTT. Encoded protein: CAWGGSNSNQPQHF. Full variable domain (outside the CDR3, taken from reference TRBV30 and TRBJ1-5): SQTIHQWPATLVQPVGSPLSLECTVEGTSNPNLYWYRQAAGRGLQLLFYSVGIGQISSEVPQNLSASRPQDRQFILSSKKLLLSDSGFYLCAWGGSNSNQPQHFGDGTRLSIL.

This chain links TRBV4-3 with TRBJ1-2, with D perhaps TRBD1 (6 bases). The V gene lost 0 bases and the J gene lost 1 base, with 15 bases spanning the gap. Germline lookup yields CDR1 LGHNA and CDR2 YSLEER. The CDR3 covers 17 residues. The CDR3 region has the DNA TGCGCCAGCAGCCAAGATCCCACACAACAGGGTAACTATGGCTACACCTTC. It codes for CASSQDPTQQGNYGYTF.

The V and J genes are TRBV6-5 and TRBJ2-7, with D perhaps matching TRBD2 (5 bases). V was cut by 6 bases and J by 0 bases, with 9 bases left in between. Germline lookup yields CDR1 MNHEY and CDR2 SVGAGI. The CDR3 runs 13 residues. The CDR3 loop is CASRKEVSYEQYF. DNA for the CDR3: TGTGCCAGCAGAAAGGAGGTCTCCTACGAGCAGTACTTC.

This rearrangement joins TRBV2 to TRBJ1-2, with a possible D match to TRBD1 (5 bases). The CDR3 is made up of 15 amino acids. The V and J ends lost 5 bases and 5 bases respectively, with 18 bases between them. Germline V gene data show CDR1 as SNHLY and CDR2 as FYNNEI. The CDR3 loop reads CASSLARDSFYGYTF. DNA of the CDR3: TGTGCCAGCAGTTTGGCCCGGGACTCATTTTATGGCTACACCTTC.

The CDR3 DNA sequence: TGTGCCACCAGCAGAGAAGTCCCGGGACAGCGCTATCAGCCCCAGCATTTT. Translating gives CATSREVPGQRYQPQHF. V usage is TRBV15 and J usage is TRBJ1-5; TRBD1 aligns across 7 bases. Germline loops: CDR1 LNHNV, CDR2 YYDKDF (reference sequence). The ends lost 0 bases at V and 5 bases at J; junction bases unmatched: 10. The CDR3 runs to 17 residues.

The V and J genes are TRBV6-1 and TRBJ1-4, with D tentatively TRBD1 (6 bases). The CDR3 extends over 14 amino acids. In germline, CDR1 is MNHNS, CDR2 SASEGT. V was clipped by 3 bases and J by 5 bases, with 10 bases between them. Written as DNA, the CDR3 is TGTGCCAGCAGTGACAGGGGTCGAAATGAAAAACTGTTTTTT. Amino acid sequence: CASSDRGRNEKLFF.

This chain uses TRBV10-3 with TRBJ2-1, with no clear D. V lost 6 bases and J lost 7, with 4 bases in between. The CDR3 spans 10 residues. The germline CDR1 and CDR2 sequences are ENHRY and SYGVKD. The CDR3 here is CAISRNEQFF. CDR3 nucleotide sequence: TGTGCCATCAGCCGAAATGAGCAGTTCTTC.

This clone has only one observation. This chain uses TRBV19 with TRBJ2-7; D is perhaps TRBD1 (5 bases). The V gene's germline CDR1 is LNHDA and CDR2 SQIVND (reference sequence). The germline V and J ends were trimmed by 7 bases and 1 base, with 14 bases remaining between them. The CDR3 has 14 amino acids. This CDR3 reads CASNRQGSSYEQYF. DNA for the CDR3: TGTGCCAGTAATCGTCAGGGATCATCCTACGAGCAGTACTTC.

The CDR3 sequence: CASSYEAGGPYEQFF. CDR3 nucleotide sequence: TGTGCCAGCAGTTATGAAGCGGGGGGGCCCTATGAGCAGTTCTTC. The J gene is TRBJ2-1, the V gene TRBV6-6, with 10 bases matching TRBD2. In germline, CDR1 is MNHNY, CDR2 SVGAGI (reference sequence). Trimming at V came to 3 bases and at J to 8 bases, leaving 7 bases not matched to a gene. The CDR3 is 15 residues long.

The chain employs TRBV10-3 and TRBJ1-2; D may be TRBD1 (6 bases). Germline V gene sequence: CDR1 ENHRY, CDR2 SYGVKD. V was clipped by 0 bases and J by 0 bases, with 14 bases between them. The length of the CDR3 is 17 residues. CDR3 sequence reads: CAISESQGLSANYGYTF. The CDR3, as DNA: TGTGCCATCAGTGAGTCACAGGGATTGTCCGCTAACTATGGCTACACCTTC.

The chain uses TRBV5-1 and TRBJ2-1, with 9 bases matching TRBD2. J gave up 1 base and V 4 bases, and 3 bases lay outside the gene matches. The germline gives CDR1 SGHRS, CDR2 YFSETQ. The CDR3 covers 15 residues. CDR3 nucleotides: TGCGCCAGCAGCCAAGCGGGGGGATCCTACAATGAGCAGTTCTTC. Amino acid sequence: CASSQAGGSYNEQFF.

This clone was counted a single time. V gene TRBV5-6 combines with J gene TRBJ2-7; D is possibly TRBD1 (5 bases). This CDR3 comprises 13 residues. Germline CDR1 and CDR2: SGHDT and YYEEEE. V was pared by 2 bases and J by 7 bases, with 13 bases between. The CDR3, as DNA: TGTGCCAGCAGCTTACTGACAGTTGGGGAGCAGTACTTC. It is translated as CASSLLTVGEQYF. Full variable domain (remainder filled in from reference TRBV5-6 and TRBJ2-7): DAGVTQSPTHLIKTRGQQVTLRCSPKSGHDTVSWYQQALGQGPQFIFQYYEEEERQRGNFPDRFSGHQFPNYSSELNVNALLLGDSALYLCASSLLTVGEQYFGPGTRLTVT.

The CDR3 DNA is TGTGCCAGCAAAAGGGTGGTGGACAGGCCCCATTCACCCCTCCACTTT. Translation gives CASKRVVDRPHSPLHF. The chain combines TRBV2 with TRBJ1-6; 7 positions agree with TRBD1. The ends lost 7 bases at V and 8 bases at J; junction bases unmatched: 14. The CDR3 sequence is 16 residues long. CDR1 is SNHLY and CDR2 is FYNNEI in the germline V gene. Looking up the rest from reference TRBV2 and TRBJ1-6 gives the full variable domain: EPEVTQTPSHQVTQMGQEVILRCVPISNHLYFYWYRQILGQKVEFLVSFYNNEISEKSEIFDDQFSVERPDGSNFTLKIRSTKLEDSAMYFCASKRVVDRPHSPLHFGNGTRLTVT.

V gene TRBV29-1 combines with J gene TRBJ2-2; 7 nucleotides align to TRBD1. V trimming: 6 bases; J trimming: 2 bases; junction bases outside the gene matches: 6. The length of the CDR3 is 14 residues. Germline V lookup: CDR1 SQVTM, CDR2 ANQGSEA. The DNA for the CDR3 is TGCAGCGTCCTTACAGGGGCCAACACCGGGGAGCTGTTTTTT. It is translated as CSVLTGANTGELFF.